This TCR beta chain was sequenced for a study of radiotherapy plus CTLA-4 blockade in lung cancer (dated by TCRdb to the late 2010s). The study in broad terms: Objective responses were observed in roughly a sixth of enrolled patients, and disease control was achieved in around 28%.

The CDR3 contains 17 residues, cysteine and phenylalanine counted. Only the CDR3 portion is preserved as DNA: 51 bases, with reading frame beginning at the first base. The germline V gene (reference sequence) supplies CDR1 LNHDA and CDR2 SQIVND. V is clipped by 5 bases and J by 4 bases, and the sequence between their germline boundaries is 23 bases long. The library was generated by the immunoSEQ multiplex PCR assay. The source is immuneACCESS, and TCRdb retained only in-frame sequences with V and J called. Part of the clones is not carried over; for the studies checked, unresolved V genes explain less than half of this, and the remainder is unexplained. This sample is represented by about 110,000 clones; more than 75% of them were singletons. The ten largest clones add up to 2.4% of the sample. In this study, focal radiation therapy paired with CTLA-4 blockade (ipilimumab) was tested in patients who had chemo-refractory metastatic non-small-cell lung cancer.

General findings and caveats noted by the study authors: The strongest predictors of response were reported to be early dynamic shifts in blood T cell clones along with a rise in serum interferon-beta following radiation. After treatment with radiotherapy and ipilimumab, TCR clones that originated in tumors expanded in peripheral blood.

Comments on this clone: Its binding antigen is unknown. Qualities for individual bases were not recorded, and no much larger clone is one base off.

Here the sequenced sample was peripheral blood, taken from a patient treated with radiotherapy plus ipilimumab. This clonotype was obtained from a human donor with non-small cell lung cancer that progressed on radiotherapy plus ipilimumab. Some clones in this sample may be carry-over from other donors' samples. This chain is built from TRBV19 and TRBJ1-1; matching of 5 bases hints at TRBD1 as the D gene. The nucleotides are TGTGCCAGTAGTCCTAGGCTAGAACGACGGGGGGTCACTGAAGCTTTCTTT. This encodes CASSPRLERRGVTEAFF.